A selection of T cell receptor beta chains follows, all from one sample in a study of T cells in Graves' hyperthyroidism and ophthalmopathy. TCRdb reprocessed the multiplex PCR reads via MiXCR and lists one record per CDR3 protein. This table holds about 400,000 distinct CDR3 sequences, roughly an eighth found once. Sequencing input: blood. These receptor sequences come from a woman aged 18-29 years with Graves' hyperthyroidism. Each CDR3 is given with its conserved first and last residue. D genes are given only for firm matches. Expanded clones are given a class, and other clones once, few, many or no size at all.

D: NA; V: TRBV12-3/TRBV12-4; J: TRBJ2-6; size: NA; DNA: TGTGCCACCAACGCCAGAAACTTTGGGGCCAACGTCCTGACTTTC; CDR3: CATNARNFGANVLTF
D: TRBD2; V: TRBV30; J: TRBJ2-2; size: NA; DNA: TGTGCCTGGGGCCTGACTAGCGGTCACACCGGGGAGCTGTTTTTT; CDR3: CAWGLTSGHTGELFF
D: TRBD1; V: TRBV2; J: TRBJ1-5; size: many; DNA: TGTGCCAGCAGTCTCGACAGGGCTGGACAGCCCCAGCATTTT; CDR3: CASSLDRAGQPQHF
D: NA; V: TRBV3-1; J: TRBJ1-1; size: many; DNA: TGTGCCAGCAGCCAATTCACCCAGGGGAGGAGTGGGAGGCGCGCTGAAGCTTTCTTT; CDR3: CASSQFTQGRSGRRAEAFF
D: TRBD2; V: TRBV5-1; J: TRBJ2-3; size: few; DNA: TGCGCCAGCTCGGTGACTAGCGGGCTGAGGGATACGCAGTATTTC; CDR3: CASSVTSGLRDTQYF
D: NA; V: TRBV5-4; J: TRBJ2-1; size: many; DNA: TGTGCCAGCCAACAGGGTTTAGACAATGAGCAGTTCTTC; CDR3: CASQQGLDNEQFF
D: NA; V: TRBV11-2; J: TRBJ1-2; size: NA; DNA: TGTGCCAGCAGCTTAGATCGGACGACGGGGGGCTACACCTTC; CDR3: CASSLDRTTGGYTF
D: TRBD2; V: TRBV6-2/TRBV6-3; J: TRBJ2-7; size: many; DNA: TGTGCCAGCAGCTTAACTAGCGGGAGCTCCTACGAGCAGTACTTC; CDR3: CASSLTSGSSYEQYF
D: NA; V: TRBV29-1; J: TRBJ2-3; size: NA; DNA: TGCAGCGTTGAAAACCCTGGGGCAGATACGCAGTATTTT; CDR3: CSVENPGADTQYF
D: TRBD1; V: TRBV5-5; J: TRBJ2-5; size: many; DNA: TGTGCCAGCAGCTTTAGCGGACAGGGGCAAGAGACCCAGTACTTC; CDR3: CASSFSGQGQETQYF
D: TRBD2; V: TRBV28; J: TRBJ2-2; size: many; DNA: TGTGCCAGCAGTACGGGACTAGCGGGATCCGGGGAGCTGTTTTTT; CDR3: CASSTGLAGSGELFF
D: NA; V: TRBV2; J: TRBJ2-2; size: NA; DNA: TGTGCCAGCAGTGAGACGTACACCGGGGAGCTGTTTTTT; CDR3: CASSETYTGELFF
D: TRBD2; V: TRBV11-2; J: TRBJ2-7; size: NA; DNA: TGTGCCAGCAGCTTTAGCGGGAGCGGAATCTACTACGAGCAGTACTTC; CDR3: CASSFSGSGIYYEQYF
D: TRBD1; V: TRBV7-9; J: TRBJ2-5; size: many; DNA: TGTGCCAGCAGCTTAGAAGGACAGGGGGCGGAGACCCAGTACTTC; CDR3: CASSLEGQGAETQYF
D: NA; V: TRBV18; J: TRBJ1-1; size: many; DNA: TGTGCCAGCTCACACGGACGGGAGAACACTGAAGCTTTCTTT; CDR3: CASSHGRENTEAFF
D: NA; V: TRBV2; J: TRBJ1-1; size: many; DNA: TGTGCCAGCAGCTTACAGAACACTGAAGCTTTCTTT; CDR3: CASSLQNTEAFF
D: TRBD1; V: TRBV4-3; J: TRBJ1-2; size: NA; DNA: TGCGCCAGCAGCCAAGAAACAGGGGTTGGTGGCTACACCTTC; CDR3: CASSQETGVGGYTF
D: TRBD1; V: TRBV5-1; J: TRBJ2-2; size: NA; DNA: TGCGCCAGCAGCTTGGCGGGACAGGGAGTAAGCGGGGAGCTGTTTTTT; CDR3: CASSLAGQGVSGELFF
D: NA; V: TRBV30; J: TRBJ1-1; size: many; DNA: TGTGCCTGGAGTGTTATTCTGACTGAAGCTTTCTTT; CDR3: CAWSVILTEAFF
D: NA; V: TRBV28; J: TRBJ1-1; size: many; DNA: TGTGCCAGCGGAGGCGGTATCCACAATCGAGCTTTCTTT; CDR3: CASGGGIHNRAFF
D: TRBD2; V: TRBV6-2/TRBV6-3; J: TRBJ2-1; size: many; DNA: TGTGCCAGCAGCCGCCTAGCGGGAGAGGGCAATGAGCAGTTCTTC; CDR3: CASSRLAGEGNEQFF
D: NA; V: TRBV13; J: TRBJ2-1; size: few; DNA: TGTGCCAGCAGCTCCAAAGGGGGGGAGTACCCTTACAATGAGCAGTTCTTC; CDR3: CASSSKGGEYPYNEQFF
D: TRBD1; V: TRBV6-5; J: TRBJ1-2; size: NA; DNA: TGTGCCAGCAGTTACTCGGGACAGGGTCGCTACACCTTC; CDR3: CASSYSGQGRYTF
D: NA; V: TRBV19; J: TRBJ1-1; size: NA; DNA: TGTGCCAGCTTTAGGGTGGGTGAAGCTTTCTTT; CDR3: CASFRVGEAFF
D: NA; V: TRBV6-2/TRBV6-3; J: TRBJ2-7; size: many; DNA: TGTGCCAGCAGTAGCCATGAGGACTTCGCCTACGAGCAGTACTTC; CDR3: CASSSHEDFAYEQYF
D: TRBD1; V: TRBV10-2; J: TRBJ1-4; size: NA; DNA: TGCGCCACCGGGGACAGGGATGAAAAACTGTTTTTT; CDR3: CATGDRDEKLFF
D: TRBD2; V: TRBV9; J: TRBJ2-1; size: few; DNA: TGTGCCTCTGGGACTAGCGGACACAATGAGCAGTTCTTC; CDR3: CASGTSGHNEQFF
D: NA; V: TRBV4-3; J: TRBJ1-2; size: NA; DNA: TGCGCCAGCAGCCAAGTATATGGGGCTGGCTACACCTTC; CDR3: CASSQVYGAGYTF
D: NA; V: TRBV14; J: TRBJ1-1; size: many; DNA: TGTGCCAGCAGCCAACTGCAGGGGTGGGTGGCTGAAGCTTTCTTT; CDR3: CASSQLQGWVAEAFF
D: NA; V: TRBV28; J: TRBJ1-5; size: few; DNA: TGTGCCAGCAGTTTGATCCTGGGGCCGGGACATCAGCCCCAGCATTTT; CDR3: CASSLILGPGHQPQHF
D: TRBD2; V: TRBV5-5; J: TRBJ2-1; size: many; DNA: TGTGCCAGCAGCTTCTCAGCGGGAGGCAATGAGCAGTTCTTC; CDR3: CASSFSAGGNEQFF
D: NA; V: TRBV7-3; J: TRBJ2-5; size: NA; DNA: TGTGCCAGCAGCTTAAGCACCCAAGAGACCCAGTACTTC; CDR3: CASSLSTQETQYF
D: NA; V: TRBV3-1; J: TRBJ2-3; size: many; DNA: TGTGCCAGCAGCTTTAATCTTGATACGCAGTATTTT; CDR3: CASSFNLDTQYF
D: TRBD2; V: TRBV6-1; J: TRBJ2-5; size: NA; DNA: TGTGCCAGCAGTACGCGACTAGCGGGAGTTGAAATTGGAGAGACCCAGTACTTC; CDR3: CASSTRLAGVEIGETQYF
D: TRBD2; V: TRBV2; J: TRBJ2-7; size: many; DNA: TGTGCCAGCAGACTGTCTACTAGCGGGAGTTACGAGCAGTACTTC; CDR3: CASRLSTSGSYEQYF
D: NA; V: TRBV6-9; J: TRBJ2-1; size: NA; DNA: TGTGCCAGCAGTTACGAGGGCTGGTCGGGGTTCTTC; CDR3: CASSYEGWSGFF
D: TRBD2; V: TRBV5-1; J: TRBJ2-3; size: few; DNA: TGCGCCAGCAGCTTACTAGCGGCAGGCACAGATACGCAGTATTTT; CDR3: CASSLLAAGTDTQYF
D: TRBD1; V: TRBV6-1; J: TRBJ1-5; size: few; DNA: TGTGCCAGCAGTTATTCTGGGACAGCAAATCAGCCCCAGCATTTT; CDR3: CASSYSGTANQPQHF
D: NA; V: TRBV30; J: TRBJ2-2; size: few; DNA: TGTGCCTGGAGCGGACTGTTCACCGGGGAGCTGTTTTTT; CDR3: CAWSGLFTGELFF
D: TRBD1; V: TRBV2; J: TRBJ1-2; size: NA; DNA: TGTGCCAGCAGGAGAGGGACAGGGGTATTGGAAGGCGGCTACACCTTC; CDR3: CASRRGTGVLEGGYTF
D: NA; V: TRBV30; J: TRBJ1-1; size: many; DNA: TGTGCCTGGAAAGCTACCGCGAACACTGAAGCTTTCTTT; CDR3: CAWKATANTEAFF
D: TRBD2; V: TRBV7-2; J: TRBJ2-1; size: many; DNA: TGTGCCAGCAGCTTAGCCCTCCTAGCGGGAGGCTACAATGAGCAGTTCTTC; CDR3: CASSLALLAGGYNEQFF
D: NA; V: TRBV28; J: TRBJ1-3; size: many; DNA: TGTGCCAGCAGTTTAAGGGGACCATCTGGAAACACCATATATTTT; CDR3: CASSLRGPSGNTIYF
D: NA; V: TRBV28; J: TRBJ1-1; size: many; DNA: TGTGCCAGCAGACGCCCCGGGGGGCCGGCAGTTATGAACACTGAAGCTTTCTTT; CDR3: CASRRPGGPAVMNTEAFF
D: NA; V: TRBV7-2; J: TRBJ2-5; size: many; DNA: TGTGCCAGCAGCTCGTTGGCGAAGATCGAGACCCAGTACTTC; CDR3: CASSSLAKIETQYF
D: TRBD1; V: TRBV10-3; J: TRBJ2-3; size: many; DNA: TGTGCCATCAGAGTGACAGGGGGAAAAGATACGCAGTATTTT; CDR3: CAIRVTGGKDTQYF
D: TRBD1; V: TRBV5-1; J: TRBJ1-1; size: NA; DNA: TGCGCCAGCAGCGTTACAGGGGCGGACACTGAAGCTTTCTTT; CDR3: CASSVTGADTEAFF
D: NA; V: TRBV11-2; J: TRBJ2-1; size: many; DNA: TGTGCCAGCAGCTTAGCGGGACTCCCTATTGATGAGCAGTTCTTC; CDR3: CASSLAGLPIDEQFF
D: TRBD2; V: TRBV6-5; J: TRBJ2-1; size: many; DNA: TGTGCCAGCAGTTACTCGGCGGGACTAGCGGGAGGGAATGAGCAGTTCTTC; CDR3: CASSYSAGLAGGNEQFF
D: TRBD2; V: TRBV20-1; J: TRBJ2-1; size: NA; DNA: TGCAGTGCTCCAACCGGGACTAGCGGGGGGGGTGAGCAGTTCTTC; CDR3: CSAPTGTSGGGEQFF
D: NA; V: TRBV18; J: TRBJ1-4; size: many; DNA: TGTGCCAGCTCATCGTCGATCTCGGGGAGGAATGAAAAACTGTTTTTT; CDR3: CASSSSISGRNEKLFF
D: NA; V: TRBV3-1; J: TRBJ1-5; size: many; DNA: TGTGCCAGCAGCCAAGGAATGGATAGCAATCAGCCCCAGCATTTT; CDR3: CASSQGMDSNQPQHF
D: TRBD1; V: TRBV7-6; J: TRBJ1-5; size: NA; DNA: TGTGCCGGCAGCTTAGGACAGGGTAGCGGTCAGCCCCAGCATTTT; CDR3: CAGSLGQGSGQPQHF
D: NA; V: TRBV9; J: TRBJ2-1; size: few; DNA: TGTGCCAGCAGCGTAGCTGGGGGTGGGGGTGAGCAGTTCTTC; CDR3: CASSVAGGGGEQFF
D: NA; V: TRBV18; J: TRBJ2-6; size: NA; DNA: TGTACCAGCTCACCCAGGGTTTCTGGGGCCAACGTCCTGACTTTC; CDR3: CTSSPRVSGANVLTF
D: NA; V: TRBV3-1; J: TRBJ2-3; size: many; DNA: TGTGCCAGCAGCAGCATGGCGGGTTCTGCAGATACGCAGTATTTT; CDR3: CASSSMAGSADTQYF
D: NA; V: TRBV3-1; J: TRBJ1-1; size: many; DNA: TGTGCCAGCAGCCAGTTGGACGGAAGTTCCATGAACACTGAAGCTTTCTTT; CDR3: CASSQLDGSSMNTEAFF
D: NA; V: TRBV27; J: TRBJ1-2; size: few; DNA: TGTGCCAGCAGCCCGGGCCTTAGGGGCTATGGCTACACCTTC; CDR3: CASSPGLRGYGYTF
D: TRBD1; V: TRBV18; J: TRBJ1-1; size: few; DNA: TGTGCCAGCTCACCTAACAGACAGGGTAACACTGAAGCTTTCTTT; CDR3: CASSPNRQGNTEAFF
D: NA; V: TRBV2; J: TRBJ2-3; size: NA; DNA: TGTGCCAGCAGAGCAGGGAGAGGGACAGATACGCAGTATTTT; CDR3: CASRAGRGTDTQYF